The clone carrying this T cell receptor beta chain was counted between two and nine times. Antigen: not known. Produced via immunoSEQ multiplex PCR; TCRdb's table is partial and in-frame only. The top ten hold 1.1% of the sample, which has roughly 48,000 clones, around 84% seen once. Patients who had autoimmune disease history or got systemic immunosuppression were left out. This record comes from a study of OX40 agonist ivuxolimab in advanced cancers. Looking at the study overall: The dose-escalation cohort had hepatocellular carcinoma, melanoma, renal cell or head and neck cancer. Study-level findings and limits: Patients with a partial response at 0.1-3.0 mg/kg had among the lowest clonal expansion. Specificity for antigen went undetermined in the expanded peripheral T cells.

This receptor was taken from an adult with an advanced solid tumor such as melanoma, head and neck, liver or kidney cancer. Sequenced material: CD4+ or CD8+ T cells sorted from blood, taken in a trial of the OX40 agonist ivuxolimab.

The CDR3 spells CASITSGANTGELFF. DNA of the CDR3: TGTGCCAGCATTACTAGCGGGGCGAACACCGGGGAGCTGTTTTTT. The rearrangement joins TRBV18 to TRBJ2-2; 10 bases map to TRBD2. J gave up 0 bases and V 8 bases, and 3 bases lay outside the gene matches. CDR3 length: 15 residues. The germline CDR1 and CDR2 sequences are KGHSH and LQKENI. The entire variable domain, with the rest obtained from reference TRBV18 and TRBJ2-2, is as follows: NAGVMQNPRHLVRRRGQEARLRCSPMKGHSHVYWYRQLPEEGLKFMVYLQKENIIDESGMPKERFSAEFPKEGPSILRIQQVVRGDSAAYFCASITSGANTGELFFGEGSRLTVL.